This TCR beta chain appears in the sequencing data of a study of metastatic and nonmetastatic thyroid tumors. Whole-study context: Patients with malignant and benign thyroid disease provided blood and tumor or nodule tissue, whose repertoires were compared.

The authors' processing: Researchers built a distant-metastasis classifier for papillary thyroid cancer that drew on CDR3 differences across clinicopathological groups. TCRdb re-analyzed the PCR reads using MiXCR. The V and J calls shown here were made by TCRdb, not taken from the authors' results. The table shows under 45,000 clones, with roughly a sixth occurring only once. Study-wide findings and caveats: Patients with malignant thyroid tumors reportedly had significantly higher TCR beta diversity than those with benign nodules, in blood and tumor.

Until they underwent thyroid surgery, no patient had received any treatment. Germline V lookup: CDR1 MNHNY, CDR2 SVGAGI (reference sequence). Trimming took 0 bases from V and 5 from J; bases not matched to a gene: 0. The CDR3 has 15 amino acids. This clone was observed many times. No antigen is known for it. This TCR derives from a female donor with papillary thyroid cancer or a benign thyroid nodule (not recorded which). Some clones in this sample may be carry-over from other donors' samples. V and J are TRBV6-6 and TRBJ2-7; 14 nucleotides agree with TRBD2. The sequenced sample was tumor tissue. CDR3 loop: CASSYSGLAGDEQYF. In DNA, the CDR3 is TGTGCCAGCAGTTACTCGGGACTAGCGGGAGACGAGCAGTACTTC.